The 20 T cell receptor beta chains below were found in one sample sequenced in a study of blood T cells in healthy people across ages (dated by TCRdb to 2015 to 2017). Library preparation used 5' RACE. The data were produced on an Illumina HiSeq 2500. The second PCR ran for roughly 7 to 12 cycles and used a J-beta primer mix along with a sample-barcoded 5' primer. The raw public data were reprocessed by TCRdb itself: fastp quality trimming at Q25, MiXCR clonotype calling, in-frame beta chains only. Identical CDR3 protein sequences are pooled into one entry, listed with their most common genes and DNA. For this sample the table gives 1.5 million or so distinct CDR3 sequences, of which around 42% were detected only once. Clones ranked in the top ten supply around 8% of the sample. What was sequenced was blood. These receptors originate from a woman between 18 and 30 years old in good health.

The chain is built from TRBV11-1 and TRBJ1-1, with D possibly TRBD1 on 6 matching bases. Deletions cut 1 base from V and 6 bases from J, with 18 bases between. There are 16 residues in the CDR3. CDR1 and CDR2 (germline): SGHAT, FQDESV (reference sequence). The CDR3 region is CASSLEAWQGRAEAFF. In DNA form, the CDR3 reads TGTGCCAGCAGCTTAGAGGCGTGGCAGGGGAGGGCTGAAGCTTTCTTT.

This chain links TRBV5-1 with TRBJ2-5; 8 bases are shared with TRBD1. Near its end, the DNA agrees better with TRBJ2-7, so the J call may be wrong. Germline lookup yields CDR1 SGHRS and CDR2 YFSETQ. This CDR3 contains 15 residues. CDR3 nucleotides: TGCGCCAGCAGCTCAGGACAGGGTACGTCCTACGAGCAGTACTTC. This gives the protein CASSSGQGTSYEQYF.

The genes are TRBV2 and TRBJ2-7; D is perhaps TRBD2 (6 bases). This CDR3 comprises 13 residues. Germline loops: CDR1 SNHLY, CDR2 FYNNEI. Trimming took off 5 bases at V and 7 bases at J, with 15 bases between the two ends. The CDR3 spells CASSWSSGEEQYF. The DNA for the CDR3 is TGTGCCAGCAGTTGGTCCTCGGGGGAGGAGCAGTACTTC. Drawing the rest from reference TRBV2 and TRBJ2-7, the complete variable domain is EPEVTQTPSHQVTQMGQEVILRCVPISNHLYFYWYRQILGQKVEFLVSFYNNEISEKSEIFDDQFSVERPDGSNFTLKIRSTKLEDSAMYFCASSWSSGEEQYFGPGTRLTVT.

This clonotype was counted only a few times. The CDR3 loop is CASSLGMDSGEQYF. The CDR3 DNA sequence: TGTGCCAGCAGCCTGGGGATGGATTCTGGCGAGCAGTACTTC. V usage is TRBV5-6 and J usage is TRBJ2-7; D is uncertain. Germline CDR1 and CDR2: SGHDT and YYEEEE. This CDR3 comprises 14 residues. V dropped 4 bases and J dropped 6 bases, with 17 bases sitting between them.

This clonotype was seen a handful of times. The chain uses TRBV7-8 and TRBJ2-2; TRBD1 matches 7 bases. The CDR3 is made up of 14 amino acids. The germline gives CDR1 SGHVS, CDR2 FQNEAQ. V gave up 5 bases and J gave up 6 bases; unmatched junction bases: 6. The CDR3 is CASSPTDRAGELFF. In nucleotides, the CDR3 is TGTGCCAGCAGCCCCACCGACAGGGCCGGGGAGCTGTTTTTT.

The chain employs TRBV7-2 and TRBJ2-5; no definite D call. Germline lookup yields CDR1 SGHTA and CDR2 FQGNSA. The CDR3 runs 14 residues. Trimming cost V 5 bases and J 11 bases, with 21 bases left between them. In DNA form, the CDR3 reads TGTGCCAGCAGCCCCCTTCTCAGCTCCTACGGGCAGTACTTC. Encoded protein: CASSPLLSSYGQYF.

Regarding this clonotype: One end of the junction does not line up with germline, which may come from a read error. This chain joins TRBV30 and TRBJ2-1; D perhaps matches TRBD2 (5 bases). This CDR3 spans 11 amino acids. CDR1 is GTSNPN and CDR2 is SVGIG in the germline V gene (reference sequence). CDR3 nucleotide sequence: TGTGCCGGGAGAATGGGTAATGAGCAGTTCTTC. It encodes CAGRMGNEQFF. The full variable domain, in which reference TRBV30 and TRBJ2-1 provide the parts outside the CDR3, is SQTIHQWPATLVQPVGSPLSLECTVEGTSNPNLYWYRQAAGRGLQLLFYSVGIGQISSEVPQNLSASRPQDRQFILSSKKLLLSDSGFYLCAGRMGNEQFFGPGTRLTVL.

The chain carries TRBV10-3 and TRBJ2-3; possibly TRBD2 for D (6 bases). Germline CDR1 reads ENHRY; CDR2 reads SYGVKD. V was pared by 4 bases and J by 0 bases, with 17 bases between. The length of the CDR3 is 17 residues. The CDR3 sequence: CAISVTSSGASTDTQYF. The CDR3 DNA is TGTGCCATCAGTGTGACTAGTAGTGGGGCTAGCACAGATACGCAGTATTTT.

This clonotype was found many times. V is TRBV29-1 and J is TRBJ2-1, with TRBD2 as a possible D gene (6 bases). V dropped 4 bases and J dropped 9 bases, with 16 bases sitting between them. Germline V gene lookup returns CDR1 SQVTM and CDR2 ANQGSEA. The CDR3 extends over 13 amino acids. The DNA of the CDR3 is TGCAGCGTTGGTAACACCCTCGGGGGTGAGCAGTTCTTC. Translation gives CSVGNTLGGEQFF.

Worth noting for this clonotype: It may be a read error: a sequence one base away is much more abundant. The V gene is TRBV29-1, the J gene TRBJ2-5; D is unresolved. Looked up from germline, CDR1 is SQVTM and CDR2 is ANQGSEA. The CDR3 runs to 13 residues. The ends were cut back, 1 base at V and 11 bases at J, with 17 bases in the middle. CDR3 loop: CSVEAPLADEQYF. The CDR3 nucleotides read TGCAGCGTTGAAGCTCCCTTAGCCGATGAGCAGTACTTC.

This clonotype was seen more than once but under ten times. The chain is built from TRBV25-1 and TRBJ1-2; D may be TRBD1 (6 bases). Trimming cost V 2 bases and J 7 bases, with 20 bases left between them. The CDR3 spans 16 residues. Germline V gene sequence: CDR1 MGHDK, CDR2 SYGVNS. In DNA form, the CDR3 reads TGTGCCAGCAGTGAAGCCTCCCGGGCAGGGGCCAGTGGCTACACCTTC. Protein product: CASSEASRAGASGYTF.

This clonotype was seen more than once but under ten times. DNA for the CDR3: TGTGCCAGCAGTTTTGGCAGGGGGCGCGGTCAGCCCCAGCATTTT. Translating it yields CASSFGRGRGQPQHF. This chain connects TRBV28 to TRBJ1-5; 8 bases align to TRBD1. CDR1 and CDR2 from the germline V gene are MDHEN and SYDVKM. The CDR3 sequence is 15 residues long. Trimming cost V 3 bases and J 6 bases; bases outside gene matches: 7.

The gene calls are TRBV10-1 and TRBJ2-5, with 10 bases lining up with TRBD2. The DNA matches TRBJ2-7 better at its end, which makes the J call doubtful. There are 12 residues in the CDR3. The germline CDR1 and CDR2 sequences are WNHNN and SYGVQD (reference sequence). The CDR3 sequence: CASSASGSEQYF. As DNA, the CDR3 is TGCGCCAGCAGTGCTAGCGGGAGCGAGCAGTACTTC.

CDR3 bases: TGTGCCTGGAGTGTACTAGAGACCCAGTACTTC. This gives the protein CAWSVLETQYF. The rearrangement uses TRBV30 and TRBJ2-5; D is uncertain. Looked up from germline, CDR1 is GTSNPN and CDR2 is SVGIG (reference sequence). The CDR3 is 11 amino acids. V lost 0 bases to trimming and J lost 4 bases, with 3 bases between them.

The V gene is TRBV30, the J gene TRBJ1-1, with D possibly being TRBD1 (5 bases). Deletions cut 3 bases from V and 1 base from J, with 9 bases between. Germline lookup yields CDR1 GTSNPN and CDR2 SVGIG (reference sequence). This CDR3 region has 13 residues. CDR3 coding DNA: TGTGCCTGGAGGCCCCAGGGGAACACTGAAGCTTTCTTT. It is translated as CAWRPQGNTEAFF.

The rearrangement joins TRBV6-5 to TRBJ1-2; tentatively, D is TRBD1 (5 bases). V was pared by 7 bases and J by 0 bases, with 9 bases between. This CDR3 spans 13 amino acids. Germline V gives CDR1 MNHEY, CDR2 SVGAGI. CDR3 coding DNA: TGTGCCAGCACCCAACAGGCTAACTATGGCTACACCTTC. It is translated as CASTQQANYGYTF.

The chain couples TRBV3-1 to TRBJ2-1, with a tentative D call TRBD2 (7 bases). The germline V gene encodes CDR1 LGHDT and CDR2 YNNKEL (reference sequence). The V end lost 0 bases, the J end lost 1 base, and 25 bases lay between the germline ends. The CDR3 spans 21 residues. This CDR3 reads CASSQELLVPLRGRSYNEQFF. CDR3 DNA sequence: TGTGCCAGCAGCCAAGAGCTCCTGGTTCCCTTGCGGGGGCGTTCCTACAATGAGCAGTTCTTC.

The J gene is TRBJ2-1, the V gene TRBV10-2; the match to TRBD2 covers 12 bases. Germline V gene sequence: CDR1 WSHSY, CDR2 SAAADI. This CDR3 is 17 amino acids long. V shed 0 bases and J 8 bases; nucleotides not matched to a gene: 8. The chain's CDR3 is CASSESSLAGGPDEQFF. DNA of the CDR3: TGCGCCAGCAGTGAGTCGAGCCTAGCGGGAGGGCCGGATGAGCAGTTCTTC.

The sample holds a few counts of this clonotype. The chain links TRBV3-1 to TRBJ2-5; D ambiguous. Trimming took 5 bases from V and 3 from J, leaving 7 bases between them. Germline V CDR1 and CDR2: LGHDT, YNNKEL (reference sequence). This CDR3 has 12 residues. The DNA of the CDR3 is TGTGCCAGCAGCTACTATGAAGAGACCCAGTACTTC. Its translation: CASSYYEETQYF.

This clonotype occurred a few times. V gene TRBV28 combines with J gene TRBJ1-2; 7 bases match TRBD1. V gave up 10 bases and J gave up 4 bases; unmatched junction bases: 9. The germline gives CDR1 MDHEN, CDR2 SYDVKM. The CDR3 spans 13 residues. The DNA of the CDR3 is TGTGCCACCCCCAAAGACAGGGTCTATGGCTACACCTTC. Amino acids: CATPKDRVYGYTF.